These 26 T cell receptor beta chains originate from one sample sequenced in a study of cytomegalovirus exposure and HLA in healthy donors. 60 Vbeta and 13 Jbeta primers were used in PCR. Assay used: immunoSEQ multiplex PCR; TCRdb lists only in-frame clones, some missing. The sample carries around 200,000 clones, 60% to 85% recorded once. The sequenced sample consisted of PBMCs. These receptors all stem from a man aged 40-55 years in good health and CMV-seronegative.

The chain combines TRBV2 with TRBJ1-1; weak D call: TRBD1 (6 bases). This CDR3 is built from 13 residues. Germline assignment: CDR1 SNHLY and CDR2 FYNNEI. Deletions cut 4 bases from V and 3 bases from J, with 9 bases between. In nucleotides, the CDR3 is TGTGCCAGCAGTGGCCCAGGGGACACTGAAGCTTTCTTT. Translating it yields CASSGPGDTEAFF.

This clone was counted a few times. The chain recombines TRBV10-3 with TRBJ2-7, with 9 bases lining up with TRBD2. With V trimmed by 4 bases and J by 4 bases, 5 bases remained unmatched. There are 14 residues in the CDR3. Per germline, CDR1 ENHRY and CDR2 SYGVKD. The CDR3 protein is CAISGSSGNYEQYF. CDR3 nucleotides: TGTGCCATCAGTGGGTCTAGCGGGAATTACGAGCAGTACTTC.

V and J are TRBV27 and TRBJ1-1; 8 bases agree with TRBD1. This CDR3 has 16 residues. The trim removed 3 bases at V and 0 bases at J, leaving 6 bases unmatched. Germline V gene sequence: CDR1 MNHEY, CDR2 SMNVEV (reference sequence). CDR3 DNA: TGTGCCAGCAGTTTGGACAGGGCTACAATGAACACTGAAGCTTTCTTT. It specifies CASSLDRATMNTEAFF.

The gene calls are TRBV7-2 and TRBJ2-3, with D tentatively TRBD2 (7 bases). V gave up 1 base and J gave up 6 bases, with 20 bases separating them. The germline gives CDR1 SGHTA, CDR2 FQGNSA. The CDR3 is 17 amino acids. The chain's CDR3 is CASSLVVGGPISDTQYF. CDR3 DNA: TGTGCCAGCAGCTTAGTGGTGGGGGGGCCCATTTCCGATACGCAGTATTTT.

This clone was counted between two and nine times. The CDR3 protein is CASSLRLRVATNEKLFF. The CDR3, as DNA: TGTGCCAGCAGTTTAAGGCTTCGGGTGGCAACTAATGAAAAACTGTTTTTT. The chain links TRBV27 to TRBJ1-4; D remains ambiguous. Germline V gives CDR1 MNHEY, CDR2 SMNVEV (reference sequence). Trimming cost V 2 bases and J 0 bases, with 13 bases left between them. This CDR3 is 17 amino acids long.

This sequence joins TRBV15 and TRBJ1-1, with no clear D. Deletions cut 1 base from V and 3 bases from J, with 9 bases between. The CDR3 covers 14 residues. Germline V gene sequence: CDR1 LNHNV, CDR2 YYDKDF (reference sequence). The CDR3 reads CATSRGALHTEAFF. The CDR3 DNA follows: TGTGCCACCAGCAGAGGAGCCTTGCACACTGAAGCTTTCTTT.

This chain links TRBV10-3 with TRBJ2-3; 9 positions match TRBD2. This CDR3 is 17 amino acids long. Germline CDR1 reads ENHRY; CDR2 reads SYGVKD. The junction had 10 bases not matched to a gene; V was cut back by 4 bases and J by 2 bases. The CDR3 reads CAISGGSGGASTDTQYF. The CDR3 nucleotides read TGTGCCATCAGTGGGGGTAGCGGGGGAGCATCCACAGATACGCAGTATTTT.

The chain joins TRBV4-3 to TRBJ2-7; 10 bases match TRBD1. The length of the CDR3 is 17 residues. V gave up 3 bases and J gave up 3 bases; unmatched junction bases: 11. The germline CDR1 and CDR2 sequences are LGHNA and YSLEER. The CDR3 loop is CASSQGAGTGVVYEQYF. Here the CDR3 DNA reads TGCGCCAGCAGCCAGGGGGCCGGGACAGGGGTCGTCTACGAGCAGTACTTC.

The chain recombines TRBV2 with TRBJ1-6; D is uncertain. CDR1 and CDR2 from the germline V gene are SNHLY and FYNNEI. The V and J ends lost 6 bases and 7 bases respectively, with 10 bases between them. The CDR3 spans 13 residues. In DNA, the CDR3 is TGTGCCAGCAGCCGGGTCAGCAATTCACCCCTCCACTTT. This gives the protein CASSRVSNSPLHF.

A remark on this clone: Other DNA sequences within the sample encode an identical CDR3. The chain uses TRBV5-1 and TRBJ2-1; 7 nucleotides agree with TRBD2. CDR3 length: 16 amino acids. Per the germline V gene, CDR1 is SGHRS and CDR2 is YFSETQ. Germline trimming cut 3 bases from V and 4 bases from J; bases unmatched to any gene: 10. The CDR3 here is CASSSGGLAAYNEQFF. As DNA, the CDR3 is TGCGCCAGCAGCTCAGGCGGGCTAGCGGCTTACAATGAGCAGTTCTTC.

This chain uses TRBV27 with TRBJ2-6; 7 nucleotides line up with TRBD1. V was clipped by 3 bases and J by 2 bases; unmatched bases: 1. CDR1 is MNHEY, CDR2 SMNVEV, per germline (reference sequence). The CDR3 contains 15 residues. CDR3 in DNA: TGTGCCAGCAGTTTCGACAGGGCTGGGGCCAACGTCCTGACTTTC. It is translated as CASSFDRAGANVLTF.

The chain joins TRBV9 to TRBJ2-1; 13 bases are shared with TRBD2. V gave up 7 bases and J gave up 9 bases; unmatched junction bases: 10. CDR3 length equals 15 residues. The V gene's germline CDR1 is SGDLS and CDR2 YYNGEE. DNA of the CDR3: TGTGCCAGCGGCGGGACTAGCGGGAAAGGACTTGAGCAGTTCTTC. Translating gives CASGGTSGKGLEQFF. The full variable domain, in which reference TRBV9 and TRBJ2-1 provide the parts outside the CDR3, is DSGVTQTPKHLITATGQRVTLRCSPRSGDLSVYWYQQSLDQGLQFLIQYYNGEERAKGNILERFSAQQFPDLHSELNLSSLELGDSALYFCASGGTSGKGLEQFFGPGTRLTVL.

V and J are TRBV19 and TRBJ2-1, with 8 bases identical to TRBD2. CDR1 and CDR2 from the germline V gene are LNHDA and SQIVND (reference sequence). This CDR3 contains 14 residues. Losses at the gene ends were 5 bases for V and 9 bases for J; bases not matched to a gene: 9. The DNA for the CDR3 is TGTGCCAGTAGTCGAGCGGGAGTTTCTGTTGAGCAGTTCTTC. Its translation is CASSRAGVSVEQFF.

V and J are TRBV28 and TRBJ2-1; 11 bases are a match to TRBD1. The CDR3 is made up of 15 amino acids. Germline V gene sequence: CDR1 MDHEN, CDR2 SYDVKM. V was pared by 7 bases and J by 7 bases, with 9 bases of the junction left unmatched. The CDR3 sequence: CASIPRDRGRNEQFF. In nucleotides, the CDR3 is TGTGCCAGCATTCCGCGGGACAGGGGGAGAAATGAGCAGTTCTTC.

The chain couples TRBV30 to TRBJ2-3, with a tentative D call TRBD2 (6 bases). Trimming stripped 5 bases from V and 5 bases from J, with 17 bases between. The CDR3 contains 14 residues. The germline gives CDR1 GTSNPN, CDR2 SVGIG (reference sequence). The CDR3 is CAWDQLAGKDTQYF. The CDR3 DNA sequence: TGTGCCTGGGACCAACTAGCTGGTAAAGATACGCAGTATTTT.

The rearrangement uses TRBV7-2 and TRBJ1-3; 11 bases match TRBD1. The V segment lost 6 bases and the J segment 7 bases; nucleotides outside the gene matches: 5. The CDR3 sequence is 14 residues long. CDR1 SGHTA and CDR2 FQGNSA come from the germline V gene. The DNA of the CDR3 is TGTGCCAGCAGTGTGGACAGGGGGCGGAACACCATATATTTT. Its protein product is CASSVDRGRNTIYF.

The DNA of the CDR3 is TGTGCCAGCCCTGGGGACAGTATGGTATACGAGCAGTACTTC. Translating it yields CASPGDSMVYEQYF. This chain links TRBV27 with TRBJ2-7, with 7 bases matching TRBD1. Losses at the gene ends were 8 bases for V and 4 bases for J; bases not matched to a gene: 11. This CDR3 spans 14 amino acids. CDR1 MNHEY and CDR2 SMNVEV come from the germline V gene (reference sequence).

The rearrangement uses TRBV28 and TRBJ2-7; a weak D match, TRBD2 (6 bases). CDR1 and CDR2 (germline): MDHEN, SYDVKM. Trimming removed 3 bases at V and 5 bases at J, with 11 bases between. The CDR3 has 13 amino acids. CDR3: CASSLGGIHEQYF. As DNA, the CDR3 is TGTGCCAGCAGTTTGGGCGGGATCCACGAGCAGTACTTC.

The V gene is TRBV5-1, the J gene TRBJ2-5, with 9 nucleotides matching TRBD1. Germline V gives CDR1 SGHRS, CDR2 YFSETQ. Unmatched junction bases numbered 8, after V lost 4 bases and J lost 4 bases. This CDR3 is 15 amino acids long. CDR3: CASSIPTGGAETQYF. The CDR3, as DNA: TGCGCCAGCAGCATACCCACAGGGGGCGCAGAGACCCAGTACTTC. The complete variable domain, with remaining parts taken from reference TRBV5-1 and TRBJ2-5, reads KAGVTQTPRYLIKTRGQQVTLSCSPISGHRSVSWYQQTPGQGLQFLFEYFSETQRNKGNFPGRFSGRQFSNSRSEMNVSTLELGDSALYLCASSIPTGGAETQYFGPGTRLLVL.

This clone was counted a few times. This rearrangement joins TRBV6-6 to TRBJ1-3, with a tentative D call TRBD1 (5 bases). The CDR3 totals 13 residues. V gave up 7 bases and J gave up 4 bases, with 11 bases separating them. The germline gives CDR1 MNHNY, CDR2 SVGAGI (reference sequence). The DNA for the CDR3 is TGTGCCAGCACCAAAGACAGAGGAAACACCATATATTTT. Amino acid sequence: CASTKDRGNTIYF.

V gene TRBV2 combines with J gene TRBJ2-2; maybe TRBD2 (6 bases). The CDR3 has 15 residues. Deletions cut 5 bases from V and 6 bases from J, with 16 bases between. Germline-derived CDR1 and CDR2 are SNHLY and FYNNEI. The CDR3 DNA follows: TGTGCCAGCAGTAGACTAGAACTTGCGGCCGGGGAGCTGTTTTTT. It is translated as CASSRLELAAGELFF.

The CDR3 sequence is CASSYRGIGNQPQHF. CDR3 in DNA: TGTGCCAGCAGTTACCGCGGGATCGGTAATCAGCCCCAGCATTTT. J is TRBJ1-5 and V is TRBV7-2, with D unclear. The CDR3 has 15 residues. With 6 bases removed from V and 4 bases from J, the gap between germline ends came to 16 bases. Germline V gives CDR1 SGHTA, CDR2 FQGNSA.

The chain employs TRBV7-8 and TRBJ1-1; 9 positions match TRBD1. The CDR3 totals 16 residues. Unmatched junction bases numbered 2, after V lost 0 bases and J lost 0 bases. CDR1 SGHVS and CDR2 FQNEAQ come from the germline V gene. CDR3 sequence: CASSLATGGMNTEAFF. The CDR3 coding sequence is TGTGCCAGCAGCTTAGCGACAGGGGGGATGAACACTGAAGCTTTCTTT.

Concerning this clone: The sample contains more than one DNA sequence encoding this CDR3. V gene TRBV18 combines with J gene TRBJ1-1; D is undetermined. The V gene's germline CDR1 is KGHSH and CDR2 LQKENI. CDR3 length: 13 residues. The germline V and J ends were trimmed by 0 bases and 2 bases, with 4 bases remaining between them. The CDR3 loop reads CASSPPGNTEAFF. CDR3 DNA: TGTGCCAGCTCACCACCGGGCAACACTGAAGCTTTCTTT.

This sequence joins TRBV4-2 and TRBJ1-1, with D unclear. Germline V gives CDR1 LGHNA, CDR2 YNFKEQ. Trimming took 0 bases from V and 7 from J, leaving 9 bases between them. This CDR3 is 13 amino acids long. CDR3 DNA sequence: TGTGCCAGCAGCCAAGAGGAGGGTGTTGAAGCTTTCTTT. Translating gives CASSQEEGVEAFF.

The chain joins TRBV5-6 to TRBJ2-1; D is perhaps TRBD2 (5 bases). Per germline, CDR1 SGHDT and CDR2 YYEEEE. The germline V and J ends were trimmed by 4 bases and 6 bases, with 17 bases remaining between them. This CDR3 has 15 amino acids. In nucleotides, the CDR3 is TGTGCCAGCAGCCCCCTCATAGCTGCGGGCAATGAGCAGTTCTTC. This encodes CASSPLIAAGNEQFF.